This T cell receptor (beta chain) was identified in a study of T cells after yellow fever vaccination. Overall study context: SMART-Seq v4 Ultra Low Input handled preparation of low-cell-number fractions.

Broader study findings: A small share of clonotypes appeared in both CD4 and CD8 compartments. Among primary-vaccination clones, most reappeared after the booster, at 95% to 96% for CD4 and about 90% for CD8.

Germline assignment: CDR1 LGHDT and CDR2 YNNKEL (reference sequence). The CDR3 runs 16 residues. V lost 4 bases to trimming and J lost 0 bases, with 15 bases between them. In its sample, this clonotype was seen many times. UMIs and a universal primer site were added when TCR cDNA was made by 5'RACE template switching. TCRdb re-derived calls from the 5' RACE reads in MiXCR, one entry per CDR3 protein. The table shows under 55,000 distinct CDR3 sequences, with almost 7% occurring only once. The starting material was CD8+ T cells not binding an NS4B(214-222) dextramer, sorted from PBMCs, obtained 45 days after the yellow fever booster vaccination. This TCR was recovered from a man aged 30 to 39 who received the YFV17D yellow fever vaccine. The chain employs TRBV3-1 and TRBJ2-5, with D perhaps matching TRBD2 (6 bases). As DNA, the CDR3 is TGTGCCAGCAGCCCACGGGGGACCAGGTACCAAGAGACCCAGTACTTC. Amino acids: CASSPRGTRYQETQYF.